This T cell receptor beta chain was captured by sequencing in a study of shared clonotypes between healthy human individuals. Of note for this clone: Antigen unknown.

The assay was run at deep level. The table came from immunoSEQ multiplex PCR; TCRdb's copy has only in-frame clones and leaves some out. The sample yields some 1,600,000 clones, roughly 98% seen once. Study results and caveats: Sampling involved blood alone; tissue repertoires likely differ.

This CDR3 region has 14 residues. The ends were cut back, 5 bases at V and 0 bases at J, with 11 bases in the middle. Germline V gives CDR1 SQVTM, CDR2 ANQGSEA. This rearrangement joins TRBV29-1 to TRBJ1-3; tentatively, D is TRBD1 (5 bases). Sequenced input: naive CD4+ T cells sorted from blood. Subset in this sample: CD45RA+ positively selected. This sequence was found in a man younger than 40 in good health. For the CDR3, the DNA is TGCAGCGTTTTGGACACACGCTCTGGAAACACCATATATTTT. Its protein product is CSVLDTRSGNTIYF.